Listed below are T cell receptor beta chains from one sample, sequenced in a study of OX40 agonist ivuxolimab in advanced cancers. The repertoire was sequenced with immunoSEQ multiplex PCR; TCRdb's copy has only in-frame clones and lacks some. The sample has 150,000 to 170,000 clones, 90% to 95% seen once. The sequencing used CD4+ or CD8+ T cells sorted from blood, collected in a trial of the OX40 agonist ivuxolimab. These receptors all come from an adult with an advanced solid tumor such as melanoma, head and neck, liver or kidney cancer. CDR3s include the opening cysteine and the closing phenylalanine or tryptophan. The D gene is left open where the match is weak. Expanded clones get a size class; other rows say once, few or many, or leave the size out.

CDR3 protein | CDR3 DNA | D gene | clone size | J gene | V gene
CASSTQGAANEKLFF | TGTGCCAGCAGTACCCAGGGGGCGGCTAATGAAAAACTGTTTTTT | TRBD1 | NA | TRBJ1-4 | TRBV6-5
CASSEIYQETQYF | TGTGCCAGCAGTGAAATTTACCAAGAGACCCAGTACTTC | NA | NA | TRBJ2-5 | TRBV6-1
CASSQVFAGGPMQETQYF | TGCGCCAGCAGCCAAGTTTTCGCGGGAGGGCCGATGCAAGAGACCCAGTACTTC | TRBD2 | NA | TRBJ2-5 | TRBV4-3
CASIRQGPRGTDTQYF | TGTGCCAGCATTCGCCAGGGGCCTAGAGGAACAGATACGCAGTATTTT | NA | once | TRBJ2-3 | TRBV2
CSVGPGNTEAFF | TGCAGCGTTGGGCCAGGGAACACTGAAGCTTTCTTT | NA | NA | TRBJ1-1 | TRBV29-1
CASSDWGRADTQYF | TGTGCCAGCAGTGATTGGGGACGGGCAGATACGCAGTATTTT | NA | few | TRBJ2-3 | TRBV6-1
CASSLLGEGHEKLFF | TGCGCCAGCAGCTTGTTGGGGGAGGGGCATGAAAAACTGTTTTTT | NA | NA | TRBJ1-4 | TRBV5-1
CSVEDRSTDTQYF | TGCAGCGTTGAGGACAGAAGCACAGATACGCAGTATTTT | NA | NA | TRBJ2-3 | TRBV29-1
CASSFRQGLSGNTIYF | TGTGCCAGCAGCTTTCGGCAGGGTCTCTCTGGAAACACCATATATTTT | NA | NA | TRBJ1-3 | TRBV7-9
CASSLATDSYEQYF | TGCGCCAGCAGCTTGGCTACCGACTCCTACGAGCAGTACTTC | NA | NA | TRBJ2-7 | TRBV5-1
CASSARDMSSYEQYF | TGTGCCAGCAGCGCCCGGGACATGAGCTCCTACGAGCAGTACTTC | NA | once | TRBJ2-7 | TRBV7-8
CASSQDRANGYTF | TGCGCCAGCAGCCAAGACAGGGCGAATGGCTACACCTTC | NA | NA | TRBJ1-2 | TRBV4-3
CASSPRAGVYEQYF | TGTGCCAGCAGTCCCCGGGCGGGGGTCTACGAGCAGTACTTC | TRBD2 | NA | TRBJ2-7 | TRBV6-6
CASSLARTVSGELFF | TGTGCCAGCAGCTTAGCCCGCACAGTTAGCGGGGAGCTGTTTTTT | NA | few | TRBJ2-2 | TRBV7-9
CASSFGPIDGKNIQYF | TGCGCCAGCAGCTTCGGGCCGATTGATGGCAAAAACATTCAGTACTTC | NA | NA | TRBJ2-4 | TRBV5-1
CASSPPGGAGYNEQFF | TGTGCCAGCAGCCCACCCGGGGGGGCAGGGTACAATGAGCAGTTCTTC | TRBD2 | NA | TRBJ2-1 | TRBV5-4
CASSPIGDQPQHF | TGTGCCAGCAGTCCGATAGGGGATCAGCCCCAGCATTTT | NA | NA | TRBJ1-5 | TRBV6-6
CASSYYSHRTGRSGANVLTF | TGTGCCAGCAGTTATTATTCTCATAGGACAGGAAGGTCTGGGGCCAACGTCCTGACTTTC | TRBD1 | NA | TRBJ2-6 | TRBV27
CASSSAGTIYGYTF | TGTGCCAGCAGTTCAGCCGGGACAATCTATGGCTACACCTTC | NA | NA | TRBJ1-2 | TRBV28
CASSPPKGRGHQPQHF | TGTGCCAGTAGTCCCCCTAAGGGCAGGGGGCATCAGCCCCAGCATTTT | TRBD1 | NA | TRBJ1-5 | TRBV19
CASSLLGNTEAFF | TGTGCCAGCAGTTTACTGGGGAACACTGAAGCTTTCTTT | NA | NA | TRBJ1-1 | TRBV27
CASSFTGVGETQYF | TGCGCCAGCAGCTTCACGGGAGTGGGAGAGACCCAGTACTTC | NA | NA | TRBJ2-5 | TRBV5-1
CASSHRDRVYEQYF | TGTGCCAGCAGCCACCGGGACAGGGTCTACGAGCAGTACTTC | TRBD1 | NA | TRBJ2-7 | TRBV11-2
CASSYAFFSGGSGYTF | TGTGCCAGCAGTTACGCCTTTTTTTCAGGGGGCAGTGGCTACACCTTC | TRBD1 | NA | TRBJ1-2 | TRBV6-5
CASSLWLAGGVETQYF | TGTGCCAGCAGTTTATGGCTAGCGGGGGGGGTAGAGACCCAGTACTTC | TRBD2 | once | TRBJ2-5 | TRBV27
CASSIEVAGRAANYGYTF | TGTGCCAGTAGTATAGAAGTTGCGGGGAGGGCCGCTAACTATGGCTACACCTTC | NA | once | TRBJ1-2 | TRBV19
CASRTFGTGHDEQYF | TGTGCCAGCCGAACCTTCGGGACAGGGCATGACGAGCAGTACTTC | TRBD1 | NA | TRBJ2-7 | TRBV27
CASSSDEKLFF | TGTGCCAGCAGCTCCGACGAAAAACTGTTTTTT | NA | NA | TRBJ1-4 | TRBV7-9
CASSEDKDRRYQETQYF | TGTGCCAGCAGTGAAGATAAAGACAGGCGGTACCAAGAGACCCAGTACTTC | NA | NA | TRBJ2-5 | TRBV25-1
CATSQGLNYEQYF | TGTGCCACCTCCCAGGGACTGAACTACGAGCAGTACTTC | NA | once | TRBJ2-7 | TRBV6-1
CASSLRRPNTGELFF | TGTGCCAGCAGCTTGCGCCGGCCGAACACCGGGGAGCTGTTTTTT | NA | once | TRBJ2-2 | TRBV5-4
CASSIDTQGAHYNEQFF | TGTGCCAGTAGTATAGACACACAGGGCGCCCATTACAATGAGCAGTTCTTC | NA | NA | TRBJ2-1 | TRBV19
CASSLDQGGSSSYNEQFF | TGTGCCAGCAGCTTAGATCAGGGCGGGAGTAGCTCCTACAATGAGCAGTTCTTC | TRBD2 | few | TRBJ2-1 | TRBV11-3
CASSVGGQGDTEAFF | TGTGCCAGCAGCGTAGGGGGGCAAGGGGACACTGAAGCTTTCTTT | NA | NA | TRBJ1-1 | TRBV9
CASSKVVGQGVTDTQYF | TGTGCCAGCAGCAAAGTGGTCGGACAGGGGGTAACAGATACGCAGTATTTT | NA | NA | TRBJ2-3 | TRBV21-1
CASSPVPKGGSNQPQHF | TGTGCCAGCTCACCCGTCCCCAAGGGGGGAAGCAATCAGCCCCAGCATTTT | NA | once | TRBJ1-5 | TRBV18
CASSVDRGSYEQYF | TGCGCCAGCAGTGTGGACAGGGGGTCCTACGAGCAGTACTTC | TRBD1 | few | TRBJ2-7 | TRBV10-1
CASSQLDQNTEAFF | TGCGCCAGCAGCCAGCTGGATCAGAACACTGAAGCTTTCTTT | NA | NA | TRBJ1-1 | TRBV5-1
CASSGPRVSGSNQPQHF | TGTGCCAGCAGTGGCCCGCGGGTCTCCGGGAGCAATCAGCCCCAGCATTTT | NA | NA | TRBJ1-5 | TRBV28
CASSLSRYGYTF | TGTGCCAGCAGCTTAAGTCGCTATGGCTACACCTTC | NA | NA | TRBJ1-2 | TRBV11-2
CASSLAGDRADYTF | TGTGCCAGCAGCTTGGCGGGGGACAGGGCAGACTACACCTTC | TRBD1 | NA | TRBJ1-2 | TRBV7-2
CASSEDRGAETQYF | TGTGCCAGCAGTGAAGACAGGGGGGCAGAGACCCAGTACTTC | TRBD1 | NA | TRBJ2-5 | TRBV2
CASSSPPQGKTEAFF | TGTGCCAGCAGTTCCCCCCCCCAGGGGAAGACTGAAGCTTTCTTT | NA | NA | TRBJ1-1 | TRBV6-5
CASSGPSGTGDNEQFF | TGTGCCAGCAGTGGACCGTCCGGGACAGGGGATAATGAGCAGTTCTTC | TRBD1 | NA | TRBJ2-1 | TRBV6-4
CASSQALLTGGNEAFF | TGCGCCAGCAGCCAAGCCCTTCTTACAGGGGGCAATGAAGCTTTCTTT | TRBD1 | few | TRBJ1-1 | TRBV4-3
CSAIPQAGENYNEQFF | TGCAGCGCCATCCCCCAGGCGGGAGAAAACTACAATGAGCAGTTCTTC | TRBD2 | NA | TRBJ2-1 | TRBV29-1
CASSPGGHEQYF | TGTGCCAGCTCCCCCGGGGGGCACGAGCAGTACTTC | NA | once | TRBJ2-7 | TRBV18
CASSRGASSYNEQFF | TGTGCCAGTAGTCGCGGGGCGAGCTCCTACAATGAGCAGTTCTTC | NA | NA | TRBJ2-1 | TRBV19
CSPLMETQYF | TGCAGTCCTCTGATGGAGACCCAGTACTTC | NA | NA | TRBJ2-5 | TRBV20-1
CASSLKQPQHF | TGTGCCAGCAGTTTGAAACAGCCCCAGCATTTT | NA | NA | TRBJ1-5 | TRBV28
CASSQAGGRTQYF | TGTGCCAGCAGCCAAGCGGGGGGGCGGACCCAGTACTTC | TRBD2 | once | TRBJ2-5 | TRBV11-3
CASRWGRDSALREKLFF | TGCGCCAGCAGGTGGGGAAGGGACAGCGCCTTGAGAGAAAAACTGTTTTTT | TRBD1 | NA | TRBJ1-4 | TRBV5-1
CATSRGGTGVEKLFF | TGTGCCACCAGCAGAGGGGGGACAGGGGTCGAAAAACTGTTTTTT | TRBD1 | NA | TRBJ1-4 | TRBV15
CASSDRPGNTEAFF | TGTGCCAGCAGTGATCGCCCGGGTAACACTGAAGCTTTCTTT | NA | NA | TRBJ1-1 | TRBV2
CAWSRTGGGTNEKLFF | TGTGCCTGGAGTAGGACAGGGGGCGGCACTAATGAAAAACTGTTTTTT | TRBD1 | NA | TRBJ1-4 | TRBV30